The present entry profiles one T cell receptor (beta chain) with its context. No antigen is known for it. This entry belongs to a study of blood T cells in healthy people across ages. Overall study findings and caveats: Percentage of naive T cells showed a strong correlation with TCR beta diversity. Underestimates were what the diversity estimates from one million T cells were considered to be.

Researchers report isolating at least 6 million PBMCs per sample. PCR was performed a second time for about 7 to 11 cycles using a sample-barcoded 5' primer and a J-beta primer mix. One entry per CDR3 protein, called by TCRdb with MiXCR from the 5' RACE reads. The table lists fewer than 2,000,000 distinct CDR3 sequences, about 31% of them singletons, with over 9% in the top ten. The clonotype comes from a woman in her twenties or thirties in good health. The sample was blood.

CDR3 in amino acids: CASSDPYSGSSYEQYF. As DNA, the CDR3 is TGTGCCAGCAGTGATCCATACAGCGGGAGCTCCTACGAGCAGTACTTC. The rearrangement joins TRBV6-1 to TRBJ2-7, with 8 bases aligning to TRBD2. V gave up 3 bases and J gave up 0 bases; unmatched junction bases: 7. Germline V gene data show CDR1 as MNHNS and CDR2 as SASEGT. There are 16 residues in the CDR3.